This T cell receptor beta chain was found in a study of cytomegalovirus exposure and HLA in healthy donors. Study-wide results and limits: TCR association rates varied by HLA locus in a later analysis, with DRB1 highest and HLA-C lowest. Later work associated around 18,000 TCR beta sequences with HLA alleles at 0.05 false discovery rate. The authors confirmed in vitro that a few CMV-associated chains were specific for CMV antigens.

PCR employed 60 Vbeta and 13 Jbeta primers. The table came from immunoSEQ multiplex PCR; TCRdb's copy has only in-frame clones and leaves some out. The repertoire holds fewer than 90,000 clones, with over 60% as singletons. The germline gives CDR1 SGDLS, CDR2 YYNGEE. The CDR3 runs to 13 residues. V dropped 3 bases and J dropped 8; count of bases not matched to a gene: 3. Details on this clone: What it recognizes is unknown.

This chain links TRBV9 with TRBJ2-1; 9 bases are a match to TRBD2. The sequence derives from a female donor in good health and CMV-seronegative. Sequenced material: PBMCs. CDR3 in DNA: TGTGCCAGCAGCGCTAGCGGGGTAGATGAGCAGTTCTTC. Translated: CASSASGVDEQFF.